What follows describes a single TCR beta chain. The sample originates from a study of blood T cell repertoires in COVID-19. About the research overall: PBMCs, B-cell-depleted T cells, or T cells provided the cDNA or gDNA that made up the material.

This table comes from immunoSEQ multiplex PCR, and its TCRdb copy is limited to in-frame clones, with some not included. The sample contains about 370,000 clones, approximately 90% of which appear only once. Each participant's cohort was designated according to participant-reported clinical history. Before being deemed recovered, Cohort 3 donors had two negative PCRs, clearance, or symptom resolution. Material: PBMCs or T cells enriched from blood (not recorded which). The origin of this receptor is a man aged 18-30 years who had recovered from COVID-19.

CDR3 region: CASSLAGTNRDEQFF. CDR3 nucleotides: TGTGCCAGCAGTTTGGCCGGGACTAATCGCGATGAGCAGTTCTTC. The genes are TRBV28 and TRBJ2-1, with TRBD2 matching over 7 bases. The CDR3 consists of 15 residues. With 3 bases clipped from V and 8 bases from J, the junction kept 10 bases outside the gene matches. Germline-derived CDR1 and CDR2 are MDHEN and SYDVKM.